These T cell receptor beta chains were read from a single sample in a study of blood T cells in healthy people across ages. Via MiXCR, TCRdb re-called the 5' RACE reads, giving one row per CDR3 protein. The data show some 1.6 million distinct CDR3 sequences, with about 31% seen just once and about 11% held by the top ten. Sequencing used blood. The receptors originated from a woman aged 30 to 39 in good health. Each CDR3 is given with its conserved first and last residue. Fields, in order: V gene, D gene, J gene, CDR3 length, clone size, CDR3 DNA, CDR3 protein. The D gene is left open where the match is weak. Expanded clones get a size class; other rows say once, few or many, or leave the size out.

V gene: TRBV19; D gene: TRBD1; J gene: TRBJ2-4; CDR3 length: 15; clone size: .; CDR3 DNA: TGTGCCAGTCGGCCCCCACAGGGGGCGAAAAACATTCAGTACTTC; CDR3 protein: CASRPPQGAKNIQYF
V gene: TRBV6-4; D gene: TRBD1; J gene: TRBJ1-6; CDR3 length: 14; clone size: .; CDR3 DNA: TGTGCCAGCAGTCAAACAGGGGGCGGCTCACCCCTCCACTTT; CDR3 protein: CASSQTGGGSPLHF
V gene: TRBV20-1; D gene: .; J gene: TRBJ1-1; CDR3 length: 10; clone size: .; CDR3 DNA: TGCCGCGGAGGGAACACTGAAGCTTTCTTT; CDR3 protein: CRGGNTEAFF
V gene: TRBV20-1; D gene: .; J gene: TRBJ2-5; CDR3 length: 15; clone size: .; CDR3 DNA: TGCAGTGCTAGTACGTCGATAGGCAGGGGAGAGACCCAGTACTTC; CDR3 protein: CSASTSIGRGETQYF
V gene: TRBV21-1; D gene: .; J gene: TRBJ2-7; CDR3 length: 10; clone size: .; CDR3 DNA: TGTGCCAGCAGCAGGTTCGAGCAGTACTTC; CDR3 protein: CASSRFEQYF
V gene: TRBV6-1; D gene: TRBD1; J gene: TRBJ2-5; CDR3 length: 13; clone size: .; CDR3 DNA: TGTGCCAGCAGGTTACAGGGGTACGCGACCCAGTACTTC; CDR3 protein: CASRLQGYATQYF
V gene: TRBV20-1; D gene: .; J gene: TRBJ1-2; CDR3 length: 12; clone size: few; CDR3 DNA: TGCAGTGCTACAGCACGAGGGATCGGCTACACCTTC; CDR3 protein: CSATARGIGYTF
V gene: TRBV12-3/TRBV12-4; D gene: .; J gene: TRBJ1-1; CDR3 length: 13; clone size: many; CDR3 DNA: TGTGCCAGCAGCCCACAACCGGGGACTGAAGCTTTCTTT; CDR3 protein: CASSPQPGTEAFF
V gene: TRBV12-3/TRBV12-4; D gene: TRBD2; J gene: TRBJ2-5; CDR3 length: 15; clone size: few; CDR3 DNA: TGTGCCAGCAGTTCAAACCTTGGACTAGCTAAGACCCAGTACTTC; CDR3 protein: CASSSNLGLAKTQYF
V gene: TRBV10-3; D gene: .; J gene: TRBJ1-2; CDR3 length: 14; clone size: few; CDR3 DNA: TGTGCCATCAGTGAGTCGTCCGTCTGGAGGGGCTACACCTTC; CDR3 protein: CAISESSVWRGYTF
V gene: TRBV20-1; D gene: TRBD2; J gene: TRBJ2-3; CDR3 length: 14; clone size: .; CDR3 DNA: TGCAGTGCAGGGACTAGCGGGGGGTTAGATACGCAGTATTTT; CDR3 protein: CSAGTSGGLDTQYF
V gene: TRBV30; D gene: .; J gene: TRBJ1-1; CDR3 length: 11; clone size: .; CDR3 DNA: TGTGCCTGGCAAGAGTTGGTCAAAGCTTTCTTT; CDR3 protein: CAWQELVKAFF
V gene: TRBV7-3; D gene: TRBD1; J gene: TRBJ2-3; CDR3 length: 15; clone size: .; CDR3 DNA: TGTGCCAGCAGCCTGACAGGGGGAAAGAAGGATACGCAGTATTTT; CDR3 protein: CASSLTGGKKDTQYF
V gene: TRBV20-1; D gene: .; J gene: TRBJ2-6; CDR3 length: 14; clone size: .; CDR3 DNA: TGCAGTGCTAGAGAGAGCCCTGGGGCCAACGTCCTGACTTTC; CDR3 protein: CSARESPGANVLTF
V gene: TRBV5-1; D gene: TRBD1; J gene: TRBJ2-1; CDR3 length: 16; clone size: .; CDR3 DNA: TGCGCCAGCAGCCAGGGGACAGCTAACTTGTACAATGAGCAGTTCTTC; CDR3 protein: CASSQGTANLYNEQFF
V gene: TRBV6-4; D gene: TRBD1; J gene: TRBJ1-4; CDR3 length: 14; clone size: once; CDR3 DNA: TGTGCCAGCAGTGTGCGACAGGGGGGCGAAAAACGGTTTTTT; CDR3 protein: CASSVRQGGEKRFF
V gene: TRBV20-1; D gene: TRBD1; J gene: TRBJ1-1; CDR3 length: 15; clone size: .; CDR3 DNA: TGCAGTGCTATTGAACAGGGGGTGGGAGACACTGAAGCTTTCTTT; CDR3 protein: CSAIEQGVGDTEAFF
V gene: TRBV19; D gene: .; J gene: TRBJ2-7; CDR3 length: 13; clone size: .; CDR3 DNA: TGTGCCACCACCTCTCGGGCAGGGCACGAGCAGTACTTC; CDR3 protein: CATTSRAGHEQYF
V gene: TRBV4-1; D gene: TRBD2; J gene: TRBJ2-1; CDR3 length: 14; clone size: .; CDR3 DNA: TGCGTCCGCATTGAAGCGGGACTCAAGGGTACGCAGTTCTTC; CDR3 protein: CVRIEAGLKGTQFF
V gene: TRBV20-1; D gene: .; J gene: TRBJ2-5; CDR3 length: 13; clone size: .; CDR3 DNA: TGCAGTGCTAGAAGGGGTGATCAAGAGACCCAGTACTTC; CDR3 protein: CSARRGDQETQYF
V gene: TRBV7-8; D gene: TRBD2; J gene: TRBJ2-1; CDR3 length: 17; clone size: .; CDR3 DNA: TGTGCCAGCAGTCGTAGGGGAAGTGGACTAGCGGTTTTTGAGCAGTTCTTC; CDR3 protein: CASSRRGSGLAVFEQFF
V gene: TRBV10-3; D gene: .; J gene: TRBJ1-1; CDR3 length: 13; clone size: .; CDR3 DNA: TGTGCCATCCGTCAGCAGGAGAACACTGAAGCTTTCTTT; CDR3 protein: CAIRQQENTEAFF
V gene: TRBV4-2; D gene: TRBD2; J gene: TRBJ2-3; CDR3 length: 16; clone size: few; CDR3 DNA: TGTGCCAGCAGCCAAGATGCTAGCGGAAGCACAGATACGCAGTATTTT; CDR3 protein: CASSQDASGSTDTQYF
V gene: TRBV15; D gene: .; J gene: TRBJ2-5; CDR3 length: 14; clone size: .; CDR3 DNA: TGTGCCACCAGCAGAGCGGGCCACGGGGAGACCCAGTACTTC; CDR3 protein: CATSRAGHGETQYF
V gene: TRBV9; D gene: .; J gene: TRBJ1-5; CDR3 length: 12; clone size: .; CDR3 DNA: TGTGCCAGCACCGGGTCCGGTGAGCCCCAGCATTTT; CDR3 protein: CASTGSGEPQHF
V gene: TRBV2; D gene: TRBD1; J gene: TRBJ1-1; CDR3 length: 13; clone size: .; CDR3 DNA: TGTGCCAGCAGTGGCAGGGGGCACACTGAAGCTTTCTTT; CDR3 protein: CASSGRGHTEAFF
V gene: TRBV20-1; D gene: .; J gene: TRBJ2-7; CDR3 length: 12; clone size: many; CDR3 DNA: TGCAGTGCTGGTCTTGGGGCGGGCGAGCAGTACTTC; CDR3 protein: CSAGLGAGEQYF